This paragraph covers one T cell receptor beta chain sequence. Its antigen is as yet unknown. A read error may produce the germline difference seen at one junction end. The data are from a study of blood T cells in healthy people across ages. Study-wide findings and caveats: Strongly correlated with naive T cell percentage was TCR beta diversity. Among long-lived donors, naive CD4+ cells were more numerous and diversity higher than in aged donors.

The authors ran a second PCR of roughly 6 to 12 cycles using a sample-barcoded 5' primer and a J-beta primer mix. TCRdb re-analysed the 5' RACE reads in MiXCR, keeping a single row per CDR3 protein. The sample lists 780,000 or so distinct CDR3 sequences, approximately 60% occurring once. Sample donors were healthy Caucasian individuals that came from Russia, aged roughly 6 to 95. The CDR3 extends over 15 amino acids. Per germline, CDR1 SGHTA and CDR2 FQGTGA. This receptor was obtained from a man between 40 and 49 years old in good health. The specimen sequenced was blood. The chain joins TRBV7-3 to TRBJ2-3; D gene unclear. In nucleotides, the CDR3 is TGTGCCAGCAGCTACAACGGGCACCCCACAGATATGCAGTATTTT. It encodes CASSYNGHPTDMQYF. The full variable domain, rest sourced from reference TRBV7-3 and TRBJ2-3, is GAGVSQTPSNKVTEKGKYVELRCDPISGHTALYWYRQSLGQGPEFLIYFQGTGAADDSGLPNDRFFAVRPEGSVSTLKIQRTERGDSAVYLCASSYNGHPTDMQYFGPGTRLTVL.